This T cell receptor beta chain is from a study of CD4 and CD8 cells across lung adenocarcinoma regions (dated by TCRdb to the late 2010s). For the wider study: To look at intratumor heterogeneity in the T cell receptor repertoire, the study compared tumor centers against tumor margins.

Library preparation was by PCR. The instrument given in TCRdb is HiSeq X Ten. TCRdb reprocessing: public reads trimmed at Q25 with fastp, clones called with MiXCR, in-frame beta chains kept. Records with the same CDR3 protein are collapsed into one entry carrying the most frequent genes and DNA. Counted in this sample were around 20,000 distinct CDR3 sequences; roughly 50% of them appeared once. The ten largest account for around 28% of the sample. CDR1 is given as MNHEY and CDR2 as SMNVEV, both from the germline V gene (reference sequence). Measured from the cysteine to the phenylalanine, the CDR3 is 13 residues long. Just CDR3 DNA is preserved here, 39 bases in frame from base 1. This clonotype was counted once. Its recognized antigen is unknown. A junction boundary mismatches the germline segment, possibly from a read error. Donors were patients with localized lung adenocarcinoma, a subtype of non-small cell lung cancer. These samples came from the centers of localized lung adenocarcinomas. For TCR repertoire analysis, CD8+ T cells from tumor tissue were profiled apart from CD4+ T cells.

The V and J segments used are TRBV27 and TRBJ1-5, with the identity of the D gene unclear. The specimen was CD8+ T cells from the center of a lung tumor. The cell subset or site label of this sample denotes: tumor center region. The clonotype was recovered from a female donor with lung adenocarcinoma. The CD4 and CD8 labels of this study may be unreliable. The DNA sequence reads TGTGCCAGCAGACCTTCCCAGAGTCAGCCCCACCACTTT. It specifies CASRPSQSQPHHF.